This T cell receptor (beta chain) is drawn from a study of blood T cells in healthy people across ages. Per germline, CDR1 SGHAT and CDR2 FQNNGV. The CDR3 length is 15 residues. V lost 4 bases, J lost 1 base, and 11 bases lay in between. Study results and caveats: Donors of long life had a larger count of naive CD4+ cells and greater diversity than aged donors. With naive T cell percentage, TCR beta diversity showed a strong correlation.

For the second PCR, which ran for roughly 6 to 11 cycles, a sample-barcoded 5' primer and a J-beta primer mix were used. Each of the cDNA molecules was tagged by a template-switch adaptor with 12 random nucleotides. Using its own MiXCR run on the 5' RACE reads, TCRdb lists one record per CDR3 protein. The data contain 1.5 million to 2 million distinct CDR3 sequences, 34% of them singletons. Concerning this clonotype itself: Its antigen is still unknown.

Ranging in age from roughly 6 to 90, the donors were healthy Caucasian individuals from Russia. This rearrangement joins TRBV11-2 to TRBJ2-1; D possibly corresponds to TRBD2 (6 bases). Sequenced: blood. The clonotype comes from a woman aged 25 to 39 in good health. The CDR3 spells CASSYRDLSYNEQFF. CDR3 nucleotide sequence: TGTGCCAGCAGCTACCGGGACTTATCCTACAATGAGCAGTTCTTC. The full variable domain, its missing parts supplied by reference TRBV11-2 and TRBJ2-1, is EAGVAQSPRYKIIEKRQSVAFWCNPISGHATLYWYQQILGQGPKLLIQFQNNGVVDDSQLPKDRFSAERLKGVDSTLKIQPAKLEDSAVYLCASSYRDLSYNEQFFGPGTRLTVL.